This T cell receptor (beta chain) stems from a study of T cell responses to AZD1222 COVID-19 vaccine. About the research overall: Samples with a second dose at about 4 or about 12 weeks were pooled together. Study-wide findings and caveats: After two AZD1222 doses, spike-specific TCR breadth and depth rose versus day 0. Donors in the cohort were predominantly white British and more often female, and clonal diversity was possibly underestimated.

In regard to this clone: The antigen is undetermined.

The repertoire was sequenced with immunoSEQ multiplex PCR; TCRdb's copy has only in-frame clones and lacks some. The sample includes about 120,000 clones, 70% to 90% of them seen just once. The CDR3 contains 17 residues. Deletions cut 3 bases from V and 0 bases from J, with 15 bases between. CDR1 LNHNV and CDR2 YYDKDF come from the germline V gene (reference sequence). The clonotype comes from an adult in good health. The V and J genes are TRBV15 and TRBJ1-5; maybe TRBD1 (6 bases). Sequencing was performed on peripheral blood, taken on day 0 of AZD1222 vaccination. The CDR3 loop reads CATSRPTQGLSNQPQHF. DNA of the CDR3: TGTGCCACCAGCAGGCCGACCCAGGGGCTTAGCAATCAGCCCCAGCATTTT.